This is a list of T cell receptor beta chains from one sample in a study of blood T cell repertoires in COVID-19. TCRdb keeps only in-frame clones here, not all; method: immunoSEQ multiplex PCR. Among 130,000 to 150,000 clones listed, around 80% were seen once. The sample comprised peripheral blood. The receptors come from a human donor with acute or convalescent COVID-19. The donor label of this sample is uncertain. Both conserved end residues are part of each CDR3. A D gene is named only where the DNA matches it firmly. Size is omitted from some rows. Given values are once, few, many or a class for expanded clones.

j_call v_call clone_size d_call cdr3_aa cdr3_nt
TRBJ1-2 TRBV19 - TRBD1 CASSSGTATNYGYTF TGTGCCAGTAGTTCCGGGACAGCTACCAACTATGGCTACACCTTC
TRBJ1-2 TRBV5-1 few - CASSSQDRPYGYTF TGCGCCAGCAGCTCCCAGGACAGACCTTATGGCTACACCTTC
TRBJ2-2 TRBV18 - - CASSPPLRVNTGELFF TGTGCCAGCTCACCACCGTTGAGAGTTAACACCGGGGAGCTGTTTTTT
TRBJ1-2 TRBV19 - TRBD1 CASSPGTGGGYGYTF TGTGCCAGTAGTCCAGGGACAGGGGGCGGGTATGGCTACACCTTC
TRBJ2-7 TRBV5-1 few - CASSPGVSYEQYF TGCGCCAGCAGCCCCGGGGTCTCCTACGAGCAGTACTTC
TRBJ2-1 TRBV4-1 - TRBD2 CASSQRGRLAGGPPNEQFF TGCGCCAGCAGCCAAAGGGGAAGACTAGCGGGGGGGCCTCCAAATGAGCAGTTCTTC
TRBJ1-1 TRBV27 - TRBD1 CAIQTGLNTEAFF TGTGCCATCCAGACAGGGCTAAACACTGAAGCTTTCTTT
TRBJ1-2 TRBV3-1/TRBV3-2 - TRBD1 CASRSTGARGYTF TGTGCCAGCAGGTCCACAGGGGCTCGCGGCTACACCTTC
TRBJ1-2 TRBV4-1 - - CASRSWDTRGGTNYGYTF TGCGCCAGCAGAAGCTGGGACACCAGGGGTGGGACTAACTATGGCTACACCTTC
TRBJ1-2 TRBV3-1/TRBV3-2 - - CASSPGRFYGYTF TGTGCCAGCAGTCCAGGGCGTTTCTATGGCTACACCTTC
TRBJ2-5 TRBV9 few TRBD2 CASSVAGTKETQYF TGTGCCAGCAGCGTAGCAGGGACTAAAGAGACCCAGTACTTC
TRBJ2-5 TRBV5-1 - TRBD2 CASSLTSGAETQYF TGCGCCAGCAGCTTAACTAGCGGGGCGGAGACCCAGTACTTC